The T cell receptor (beta chain) described here comes from a study of shared clonotypes between healthy human individuals (TCRdb year 2020). At the level of the whole study: A couple of women and a few men aged 18 to 49 years were included in the cohort. For each donor, CD4 naive and CD4 memory were each run on three plates, CD8 naive on two plates, and CD8 memory on one plate. To estimate repertoire size and how much clonotype sharing occurs between individuals, the study deeply sequenced the blood TCR repertoires of about 5 healthy adults. To increase sequencing depth and limit assay-specific biases, TCR repertoire library preparation and sequencing were carried out by different laboratories using diverse techniques. Each donor's leukapheresis produced roughly between roughly 0.85 and 10 billion PBMCs.

The donors were healthy, HIV-negative adults with no recently reported acute infections or vaccinations. Every donor was a Caucasian adult residing in Nashville, Tennessee, USA. CD4+ T cells were enriched by magnetic negative selection, after which naive cells were positively selected on CD45RA and the negative fraction was taken as the memory subset. After blood collection by leukapheresis, PBMCs were isolated using Ficoll-Histopaque density gradient centrifugation and then cryopreserved in the vapor phase of liquid nitrogen. Analytical flow cytometry was used to check the purity and quantity of each magnetically sorted T cell population. From each sorted fraction, genomic DNA was isolated and quantified by UV absorbance on a Nanodrop 2000c. Including cysteine and phenylalanine, the CDR3 has 15 amino acids. Left in the record is the CDR3 DNA by itself, 45 bases read in frame from the first base. Trimmed from V: 2 bases; trimmed from J: 4 bases; junction bases lacking a gene match: 7. CDR1 and CDR2, looked up from the germline V gene (reference sequence), are MNHEY and SMNVEV.

TCR CDR3 regions were amplified from genomic DNA by multiplex PCR using the deep immunoSEQ assay. Extracted genomic DNA from each cell subset was distributed evenly across all wells of several immunoSEQ 96-well plates, and each plate was treated as a replicate. For sorted subsets, roughly 200 ng genomic DNA, equal to 30,000 or so T cell genomes, was loaded into each replicate PCR. Purified libraries were measured with a Qubit 3.0 fluorometer, size-checked on a Bioanalyzer 2100, and measured again with the KAPA Library Quantification kit. Every immunoSEQ 96-well plate was sequenced on a dedicated single-read 150-cycle Illumina NextSeq 550 flow cell. In the paper's pipeline: Because only junctional sequences without quality scores were contained in the immunoSEQ output, filtering matching that applied to full-length reads could not be performed. To assign V/J genes and CDR3, sequences were annotated against IMGT germline references using PyIR, a Python wrapper for IgBLAST v1.9. Reads were filtered out if the reads had weak V/J assignments (E-value above 1e-6), no CDR3, stop codons, out-of-frame junctions, or ambiguous translated residues. A V3J clonotype was defined by an identical inferred V gene, J gene, and CDR3 amino acid sequence. The percentage overlap between two repertoires was calculated by dividing the number of shared unique clonotypes by the size of the smaller repertoire. Three approaches were used to assess repertoire richness: RTK rarefaction, the Chao1 estimator, and Recon v2.1 estimates of unobserved clonotypes. For all TCRbeta clonotypes obtained by the gDNA method from several donors, generation probabilities were computed with OLGA. The source is immuneACCESS, and TCRdb retained only in-frame sequences with V and J called. Part of the clones is not carried over; for the studies checked, unresolved V genes explain less than half of this, and the remainder is unexplained. V, J and clone size reflect that table, while D and trimming were determined from the DNA. The sample table holds around 980,000 clones, of which around 82% were seen once. 0.5% to 0.65% of the sample comes from the top ten.

Study-wide conclusions, independent of this receptor: Estimated clonotype richness was generally larger for naive than for memory subsets. Sampling was limited to blood, and TCR repertoires in tissue likely differ from TCR repertoires in blood. Incomplete sequencing was indicated by rarefaction of sorted-subset datasets, despite the large sequencing depth. Sharing across a few donors was observed for approximately 5% of naive CD4, 3.5% of naive CD8, over 2% of memory CD4, and roughly 0.4% of memory CD8 clonotypes. Pairwise subsampling indicated that sequencing depth was expected to affect the degree of clonotype sharing among donors. Because the study included a small number of donors, the genetic and exposure-history diversity represented was limited. Compared with non-shared clonotypes, clonotypes shared by all four sorted-subset donors had higher generation probabilities.

Turning to this clone: There is no known antigen for this receptor. No base quality information exists; no much larger clone differs at one position.

The clonotype originates from a man aged 18 to 29 in good health. Some clones in this sample may be carry-over from other donors' samples. The chain uses TRBV27 and TRBJ2-5, with 7 bases in between that match TRBD1. Material for sequencing was memory CD4+ T cells from PBMCs. Taken with the paper, the label for cell subset or site translates to: CD45RA-negative fraction. The nucleotide sequence is given as TGTGCCAGCAGTTTACGACAGGGAAGGAGAGAGACCCAGTACTTC. The translation is CASSLRQGRRETQYF.